This T cell receptor beta chain was documented in a study of blood T cells in healthy people across ages. Study-wide points: The long-lived group displayed more naive CD4+ cells, plus higher diversity, than the aged donors did. Researchers judged that diversity estimates from one million T cells fell short of true values.

Total RNA, at least 6 micrograms per sample, came from PBMCs. The second PCR ran roughly 6 to 12 cycles with a sample-barcoded 5' primer and J-beta primers. Using its own MiXCR run on the 5' RACE reads, TCRdb lists one record per CDR3 protein. Found here are about 2 million distinct CDR3 sequences, roughly 52% of them singletons; the top ten hold approximately 2.1%. V lost 1 base to trimming and J lost 10 bases, with 14 bases between them. Germline V gene lookup returns CDR1 MGHDK and CDR2 SYGVNS. This CDR3 region has 14 residues. In regard to this clonotype: Its specificity is unknown.

The receptor comes from a woman in her thirties or forties in good health. The sequenced material came from blood. The chain links TRBV25-1 to TRBJ2-1; the D is unclear. The CDR3 loop is CASSESESLKEQFF. The CDR3 DNA follows: TGTGCCAGCAGTGAATCCGAATCCCTGAAGGAGCAGTTCTTC.